This T cell receptor beta chain was sequenced during a study of beta chain features in type 1 diabetes. Overall study findings and caveats: Diminished insertions and augmented deletions at VDJ junctions characterized type 1 diabetes patients.

Concerning this clone: Its antigen is unidentified.

Reverse transcribing all isolated RNA meant expressed TCRB transcripts were sequenced. Generated by immunoSEQ multiplex PCR, the TCRdb table keeps only in-frame clones and is missing some. The sample lists under 900,000 clones, roughly 15% occurring once. The CDR3 is 11 amino acids. Germline lookup yields CDR1 MNHEY and CDR2 SVGAGI. V was trimmed by 7 bases and J by 12 bases, leaving 15 bases between them. The TCR comes from a woman between 18 and 29 years old in good health. V is TRBV6-5 and J is TRBJ1-2; the D gene is possibly TRBD1 (5 bases). Sequencing was done on a sample of naive CD4+ T cells from blood. The CDR3 nucleotides read TGTGCCAGCACTAACGGAGGGGTCAACACCTTC. Protein product: CASTNGGVNTF.